This paragraph reports one T cell receptor (beta chain). Its antigen remains unidentified. This specimen comes from a study of beta chain features in type 1 diabetes. Overall study findings and caveats: A PCR bias possibly favoring shorter templates would apply equally to patients and controls. Significant though moderate, a shortening of TCRB CDR3s appeared in all four CD4+ subsets of Type 1 diabetes patients.

Expressed TCRB transcripts were sequenced, since all the RNA that had been isolated was reverse transcribed. Here immunoSEQ multiplex PCR was the method, and the copy in TCRdb shows in-frame clones only, minus some. This sample carries hundreds of thousands of clones, approximately 9.9% of them seen once, and the ten largest clones take about 1%. The CDR3 consists of 15 residues. The V gene end was trimmed by 3 bases and the J gene end by 5 bases; junction bases not matched to a gene: 5. The V gene's germline CDR1 is SGHDT and CDR2 YYEEEE. This clonotype was sampled from a man aged 25-40 years with type 1 diabetes. This chain connects TRBV5-6 to TRBJ2-2; 9 bases are shared with TRBD1. Input material: central memory CD4+ T cells from blood. CDR3 nucleotides: TGTGCCAGCAGCTGGGACAGGGTTGGTACCGGGGAGCTGTTTTTT. It specifies CASSWDRVGTGELFF.